Each of the 31 T cell receptor beta chains below was sequenced from the same sample in a study of cytomegalovirus exposure and HLA in healthy donors. This PCR relied on a set of 60 Vbeta primers and 13 Jbeta primers. Clones were sequenced by immunoSEQ multiplex PCR, and TCRdb holds only the in-frame ones, with some missing. Found here are around 140,000 clones; the top ten clones hold approximately 2%. Sequences were obtained from PBMCs. These receptors were obtained from a young woman in good health and CMV-seronegative.

The V and J genes are TRBV4-1 and TRBJ2-6, with D hard to call. This CDR3 contains 15 residues. Trimming took 1 base from V and 0 from J, leaving 4 bases between them. Germline V gene data show CDR1 as MGHRA and CDR2 as YSYEKL. CDR3 loop: CASSQVNSGANVLTF. The DNA for the CDR3 is TGCGCCAGCAGCCAAGTAAACTCTGGGGCCAACGTCCTGACTTTC.

The chain couples TRBV7-2 to TRBJ2-5; D gene unclear. Germline CDR1 SGHTA, CDR2 FQGNSA. Trimming took 2 bases from V and 2 from J, leaving 6 bases between them. There are 13 residues in the CDR3. Here the CDR3 reads CASSLYTQETQYF. The CDR3 DNA sequence: TGTGCCAGCAGCTTATACACGCAAGAGACCCAGTACTTC. Full variable domain (remainder filled in from reference TRBV7-2 and TRBJ2-5): GAGVSQSPSNKVTEKGKDVELRCDPISGHTALYWYRQSLGQGLEFLIYFQGNSAPDKSGLPSDRFSAERTGGSVSTLTIQRTQQEDSAVYLCASSLYTQETQYFGPGTRLLVL.

V is TRBV5-1 and J is TRBJ1-3; a weak D match, TRBD1 (6 bases). The ends were cut back, 8 bases at V and 0 bases at J, with 15 bases in the middle. Per germline, CDR1 SGHRS and CDR2 YFSETQ. The CDR3 loop spans 15 amino acids. This chain's CDR3 is CASSDTGFSGNTIYF. The CDR3 DNA sequence: TGCGCCAGTTCAGATACAGGGTTCTCTGGAAACACCATATATTTT.

This sequence joins TRBV5-1 and TRBJ1-1; D is ambiguous. V was pared by 2 bases and J by 0 bases, with 8 bases between. CDR1 and CDR2 from the germline V gene are SGHRS and YFSETQ. This CDR3 contains 14 residues. The CDR3 loop reads CASSFQDMNTEAFF. In nucleotides, the CDR3 is TGCGCCAGCAGCTTTCAAGACATGAACACTGAAGCTTTCTTT.

The chain joins TRBV6-6 to TRBJ1-5; D is uncertain. Germline CDR1 reads MNHNY; CDR2 reads SVGAGI (reference sequence). V was pared by 6 bases and J by 5 bases, with 11 bases between. CDR3 length equals 13 residues. The chain's CDR3 is CASRVEAYQPQHF. Here the CDR3 DNA reads TGTGCCAGCAGGGTTGAGGCTTATCAGCCCCAGCATTTT.

The rearrangement joins TRBV4-1 to TRBJ1-4; TRBD1 matches 7 bases. The CDR3 is 17 amino acids. V lost 4 bases, J lost 2 bases, and 10 bases stayed unmatched. Germline values: CDR1 MGHRA, CDR2 YSYEKL. As DNA, the CDR3 is TGCGCCAGCAGCCGGACGAAACAGGGGAAGACTAATGAAAAACTGTTTTTT. Its protein product is CASSRTKQGKTNEKLFF.

V is TRBV7-9 and J is TRBJ2-7; the match to TRBD1 covers 9 bases. The ends lost 5 bases at V and 5 bases at J; junction bases unmatched: 13. The CDR3 contains 16 residues. In germline, CDR1 is SEHNR, CDR2 FQNEAQ (reference sequence). The chain's CDR3 is CASSSSWGTGLHEQYF. CDR3 sequence (DNA): TGTGCCAGCAGCAGCTCTTGGGGGACAGGGCTTCACGAGCAGTACTTC.

This chain links TRBV7-2 with TRBJ1-4; the match to TRBD1 covers 7 bases. The CDR3 loop spans 18 amino acids. V lost 1 base, J lost 8 bases, and 16 bases stayed unmatched. Germline values: CDR1 SGHTA, CDR2 FQGNSA. This CDR3 is CASSLGRRGWDSIEKLFF. The CDR3 region has the DNA TGTGCCAGCAGCTTAGGCCGTCGGGGGTGGGACAGTATCGAAAAACTGTTTTTT.

The rearrangement joins TRBV19 to TRBJ1-2; 8 bases align to TRBD1. Germline CDR1 reads LNHDA; CDR2 reads SQIVND (reference sequence). The J segment lost 0 bases and the V segment lost 7 bases, leaving 4 bases of the junction unmatched. CDR3 size: 14 residues. The CDR3 is CASKGTGANYGYTF. The DNA for the CDR3 is TGTGCCAGTAAAGGGACAGGAGCTAACTATGGCTACACCTTC.

The chain employs TRBV7-6 and TRBJ2-1, with D tentatively TRBD2 (6 bases). V lost 7 bases to trimming and J lost 6 bases, with 19 bases between them. Per the germline V gene, CDR1 is SGHVS and CDR2 is FNYEAQ. This CDR3 is built from 15 residues. CDR3 coding DNA: TGTGCCAGCAACTTGGGCGGGGAGATCGGCAATGAGCAGTTCTTC. Its protein product is CASNLGGEIGNEQFF. Looking up the rest from reference TRBV7-6 and TRBJ2-1 gives the full variable domain: GAGVSQSPRYKVTKRGQDVALRCDPISGHVSLYWYRQALGQGPEFLTYFNYEAQQDKSGLPNDRFSAERPEGSISTLTIQRTEQRDSAMYRCASNLGGEIGNEQFFGPGTRLTVL.

The V and J genes are TRBV18 and TRBJ2-1; TRBD1 aligns across 12 bases. Germline trimming cut 5 bases from V and 6 bases from J; bases unmatched to any gene: 11. Germline lookup yields CDR1 KGHSH and CDR2 LQKENI. The CDR3 is 17 residues long. The CDR3 loop is CASSSRDRGRGVNEQFF. The CDR3, as DNA: TGTGCCAGCTCATCTAGGGACAGGGGGCGAGGGGTCAATGAGCAGTTCTTC.

The chain is built from TRBV21-1 and TRBJ2-7; the table's D call TRBD2 went unverified against the DNA. TRBV21-1 corresponds to a pseudogene. This CDR3 has 15 residues. CDR3 region: CASSKIKRSNYEQYF. In DNA form, the CDR3 reads TGTGCCAGCAGCAAAATTAAGAGATCAAACTACGAGCAGTACTTC.

DNA for the CDR3: TGTGCCAGCAGCCTGACAGGGGGGGCTGAAGCTTTCTTT. It codes for CASSLTGGAEAFF. The chain couples TRBV7-9 to TRBJ1-1; 9 bases align to TRBD1. The CDR3 consists of 13 residues. J lost 6 bases, V lost 5 bases, and 4 bases had no gene match. CDR1 is SEHNR, CDR2 FQNEAQ, per germline (reference sequence).

The chain recombines TRBV5-1 with TRBJ2-7; the D gene is possibly TRBD2 (6 bases). This CDR3 spans 15 amino acids. The germline CDR1 and CDR2 sequences are SGHRS and YFSETQ. V lost 1 base and J 0 bases, leaving 11 bases between the germline ends. CDR3 DNA sequence: TGCGCCAGCAGCTTGAGGCAGGGAGGCTCCTACGAGCAGTACTTC. Encoded protein: CASSLRQGGSYEQYF.

CDR3 amino acids: CAISAPWTGRTDTQYF. For the CDR3, the DNA is TGTGCCATCAGTGCCCCTTGGACAGGAAGAACAGATACGCAGTATTTT. The rearrangement links TRBV10-3 to TRBJ2-3; 7 positions match TRBD1. The CDR3 is 16 amino acids. Germline V lookup: CDR1 ENHRY, CDR2 SYGVKD. The V and J ends lost 4 bases and 3 bases, in that order; junction bases with no gene match: 10.

The chain links TRBV7-8 to TRBJ1-4; no clear D. This CDR3 comprises 14 residues. V was pared by 5 bases and J by 7 bases, with 14 bases between. From germline, CDR1 is SGHVS and CDR2 FQNEAQ. The CDR3 is CASSRSLSGEKLFF. In DNA, the CDR3 is TGTGCCAGCAGCCGTTCGCTTAGCGGTGAAAAACTGTTTTTT.

The rearrangement links TRBV7-2 to TRBJ2-3; 10 bases align to TRBD2. Losses at the gene ends were 5 bases for V and 2 bases for J; bases not matched to a gene: 4. CDR1 and CDR2 (germline): SGHTA, FQGNSA. The CDR3 extends over 15 amino acids. The chain's CDR3 is CASSQLAGITDTQYF. CDR3 nucleotide sequence: TGTGCCAGCAGCCAACTAGCGGGAATCACAGATACGCAGTATTTT.

The chain employs TRBV19 and TRBJ2-7, with TRBD2 identical over 9 bases. Losses at the gene ends were 3 bases for V and 2 bases for J; bases not matched to a gene: 8. The germline CDR1 and CDR2 sequences are LNHDA and SQIVND (reference sequence). The CDR3 runs to 16 residues. The CDR3 sequence: CASSISGSLSPYEQYF. CDR3 coding DNA: TGTGCCAGTAGTATTAGCGGGAGCTTAAGTCCCTACGAGCAGTACTTC.

V and J are TRBV5-4 and TRBJ2-2; 8 bases agree with TRBD1. V was clipped by 4 bases and J by 6 bases; unmatched bases: 11. This CDR3 is built from 16 residues. Germline assignment: CDR1 SGHNT and CDR2 YYREEE (reference sequence). The CDR3 coding sequence is TGTGCCAGCAGCCTTATAGGGCAGGGGGCGGCCGGGGAGCTGTTTTTT. Amino acid sequence: CASSLIGQGAAGELFF.

V usage is TRBV6-5 and J usage is TRBJ2-2; 8 positions agree with TRBD1. Germline V gives CDR1 MNHEY, CDR2 SVGAGI. The CDR3 has 16 amino acids. The J segment lost 4 bases and the V segment lost 3 bases, leaving 7 bases of the junction unmatched. The CDR3 protein is CASSYWTGWITGELFF. CDR3 coding DNA: TGTGCCAGCAGTTATTGGACAGGGTGGATCACCGGGGAGCTGTTTTTT.

The genes are TRBV5-6 and TRBJ2-1, with a weak D call TRBD1 (5 bases). This CDR3 is 13 amino acids long. Per germline, CDR1 SGHDT and CDR2 YYEEEE. Trimming pared 0 bases from V and 8 bases from J, leaving 9 bases between. CDR3 region: CASSLVGRDEQFF. CDR3 DNA sequence: TGTGCCAGCAGCTTGGTTGGCAGGGATGAGCAGTTCTTC.

The chain couples TRBV19 to TRBJ1-6; D perhaps matches TRBD1 (6 bases). The V gene's germline CDR1 is LNHDA and CDR2 SQIVND (reference sequence). The V and J ends lost 6 bases and 8 bases respectively, with 20 bases between them. The CDR3 consists of 16 residues. The CDR3 DNA reads as TGTGCCAGTAGCCCCACCCCGCAGGGGCATGATTCACCCCTCCACTTT. This codes for CASSPTPQGHDSPLHF.

The V call is TRBV7-8, the J call TRBJ2-5; the match to TRBD2 covers 8 bases. V dropped 5 bases and J dropped 4; count of bases not matched to a gene: 12. Per germline, CDR1 SGHVS and CDR2 FQNEAQ. The CDR3 length is 16 residues. Here the CDR3 DNA reads TGTGCCAGCAGCGGACTAGGAGGAGGACTAGCAGAGACCCAGTACTTC. Translating gives CASSGLGGGLAETQYF.

The gene calls are TRBV5-1 and TRBJ2-2; possible D gene TRBD2, 6 bases. V was pared by 0 bases and J by 6 bases, with 21 bases between. CDR1 and CDR2 (germline): SGHRS, YFSETQ. The CDR3 has 18 amino acids. This CDR3 reads CASSLEGGTLSHAGELFF. CDR3 bases: TGCGCCAGCAGCTTGGAAGGAGGGACCCTATCTCATGCCGGGGAGCTGTTTTTT. The entire variable domain, with the rest obtained from reference TRBV5-1 and TRBJ2-2, is as follows: KAGVTQTPRYLIKTRGQQVTLSCSPISGHRSVSWYQQTPGQGLQFLFEYFSETQRNKGNFPGRFSGRQFSNSRSEMNVSTLELGDSALYLCASSLEGGTLSHAGELFFGEGSRLTVL.

The chain combines TRBV7-9 with TRBJ2-1, with a weak D call TRBD2 (5 bases). The CDR3 length is 14 residues. V dropped 5 bases and J dropped 7 bases, with 15 bases sitting between them. CDR1 is SEHNR and CDR2 is FQNEAQ in the germline V gene (reference sequence). The CDR3 here is CASSRGPSTNEQFF. For the CDR3, the DNA is TGTGCCAGCAGCCGAGGACCTAGCACTAATGAGCAGTTCTTC.

The chain is built from TRBV10-3 and TRBJ1-1, with TRBD1 as a possible D gene (6 bases). With 4 bases removed from V and 0 bases from J, the gap between germline ends came to 12 bases. The CDR3 runs 15 residues. Per germline, CDR1 ENHRY and CDR2 SYGVKD. CDR3 in amino acids: CAISGGQTLNTEAFF. The CDR3, as DNA: TGTGCCATCAGTGGCGGACAGACCTTGAACACTGAAGCTTTCTTT.

The genes are TRBV5-6 and TRBJ1-6; TRBD1 agrees at 8 bases. Trimming removed 0 bases from V and 7 bases from J; junction bases left unmatched: 0. CDR3 size: 14 residues. In germline, CDR1 is SGHDT, CDR2 YYEEEE. CDR3 loop: CASSLGTGNSPLHF. In nucleotides, the CDR3 is TGTGCCAGCAGCTTGGGGACAGGGAATTCACCCCTCCACTTT.

The V and J genes are TRBV11-2 and TRBJ1-1; TRBD1 might be the D (6 bases). Trimming took 2 bases from V and 6 from J, leaving 13 bases between them. The germline CDR1 and CDR2 sequences are SGHAT and FQNNGV. The CDR3 is 14 amino acids. CDR3 residues: CASSLPRGGPEAFF. In DNA form, the CDR3 reads TGTGCCAGCAGCTTACCTAGGGGGGGGCCTGAAGCTTTCTTT. Supplemented by reference TRBV11-2 and TRBJ1-1, the full variable domain reads EAGVAQSPRYKIIEKRQSVAFWCNPISGHATLYWYQQILGQGPKLLIQFQNNGVVDDSQLPKDRFSAERLKGVDSTLKIQPAKLEDSAVYLCASSLPRGGPEAFFGQGTRLTVV.

The chain has TRBV10-1 and TRBJ2-1; 8 positions match TRBD2. CDR3 length: 16 amino acids. Trimming removed 5 bases from V and 2 bases from J; junction bases left unmatched: 8. Germline CDR1 WNHNN, CDR2 SYGVQD (reference sequence). CDR3 sequence reads: CASSTERESTYNEQFF. The CDR3, as DNA: TGCGCCAGCAGTACGGAGCGGGAGAGCACCTACAATGAGCAGTTCTTC.

The chain combines TRBV9 with TRBJ2-1; 8 nucleotides agree with TRBD2. The germline V gene encodes CDR1 SGDLS and CDR2 YYNGEE. V shed 3 bases and J 2 bases; nucleotides not matched to a gene: 4. This CDR3 contains 15 residues. CDR3 region: CASSALLAAYNEQFF. The CDR3 region has the DNA TGTGCCAGCAGCGCCCTACTAGCGGCCTACAATGAGCAGTTCTTC. The full variable domain, completed using reference TRBV9 and TRBJ2-1, is DSGVTQTPKHLITATGQRVTLRCSPRSGDLSVYWYQQSLDQGLQFLIQYYNGEERAKGNILERFSAQQFPDLHSELNLSSLELGDSALYFCASSALLAAYNEQFFGPGTRLTVL.

V usage is TRBV5-4 and J usage is TRBJ2-5, with TRBD2 matching over 8 bases. The CDR3 extends over 15 amino acids. Germline loops: CDR1 SGHNT, CDR2 YYREEE (reference sequence). J was trimmed by 2 bases and V by 3 bases; bases with no gene match: 6. The CDR3 here is CASSSHSGTQETQYF. The CDR3 coding sequence is TGTGCCAGCAGCTCACATAGCGGGACTCAAGAGACCCAGTACTTC.